Listed below are T cell receptor beta chains from one sample, sequenced in a study of tumor-infiltrating lymphocytes in primary liver carcinoma. TCRdb redid the calling of the multiplex PCR reads with MiXCR, one entry per CDR3 protein. The data show 80,000 or so distinct CDR3 sequences, 70% to 75% seen once. Sequences were obtained from liver tumor tissue from sampling region 4. The source of these receptors is a woman aged 55-70 years with primary liver carcinoma and hepatitis B virus infection. The CDR3 runs from the conserved cysteine through the conserved F or W. D genes are given only for firm matches. Expanded clones get a size class; other rows say once, few or many, or leave the size out.

TRBJ1-6,TRBV11-2,.,.,CASSLGRETGCDSPLHF,TGTGCCAGCAGCTTAGGCAGGGAAACAGGGTGCGATTCACCCCTACACTTT
TRBJ2-3,TRBV2,.,TRBD1,CASIGTESTDTQYF,TGTGCCAGCATTGGGACAGAAAGCACAGATACGCAGTATTTT
TRBJ2-2,TRBV5-6,.,.,CASSYMLEDTGELIF,TGTGCCAGCAGCTACATGCTAGAGGACACCGGGGAGCTGATTTTT
TRBJ2-7,TRBV4-2,.,TRBD2,CASSLGLAGAYEEYF,TGTGCAAGCAGCCTTGGACTAGCGGGAGCCTATGAGGAGTACTTC
TRBJ2-2,TRBV11-1,.,.,CASKASLDAGELFF,TGTGCCAGCAAAGCGAGCCTTGACGCCGGGGAGCTGTTTTTT
TRBJ1-4,TRBV6-1,.,.,CASGEDRLGNEKLFF,TGTGCCAGCGGTGAAGATAGGCTCGGTAATGAAAAACTGTTTTTT
TRBJ2-1,TRBV28,many,TRBD2,CASNLLASVSNEQFF,TGTGCCAGCAATCTACTAGCGTCCGTCAGCAATGAGCAGTTCTTC
TRBJ2-2,TRBV28,.,.,CASRSVLVGEHTGELFF,TGTGCCAGCAGATCGGTTCTAGTGGGAGAACACACCGGGGAGCTGTTTTTT
TRBJ2-6,TRBV6-4,.,TRBD2,CASSDSPGGSGINVLTF,TGTGCCAGCAGTGACTCACCCGGGGGGTCTGGGATCAACGTCCTGACTTTC
TRBJ2-1,TRBV11-2,.,TRBD1,CANSLRPGQRFCNERFF,TGTGCCAACAGCTTACGACCGGGACAGAGATTCTGCAATGAGCGGTTCTTC
TRBJ1-2,TRBV12-3/TRBV12-4,.,.,CASTGDGYGHTF,TGTGCCAGCACCGGGGACGGCTATGGTCACACCTTC
TRBJ2-1,TRBV24-1,.,TRBD2,CATGDPSGRVYNEQFF,TGTGCCACCGGTGACCCTAGCGGGAGGGTCTACAATGAGCAGTTCTTC
TRBJ2-5,TRBV15,.,.,CATSANTQETQYF,TGTGCCACCAGCGCGAACACCCAAGAGACCCAGTACTTC
TRBJ2-7,TRBV29-1,.,TRBD1,CSARTGGEYKQYF,TGCAGTGCTAGGACAGGGGGTGAATACAAGCAGTACTTC
TRBJ2-7,TRBV28,.,.,CAGRRQATSYEQYF,TGTGCCGGTAGAAGACAGGCCACCTCCTACGAGCAGTACTTC
TRBJ2-5,TRBV10-2,.,.,CASRLCGQETQYF,TGCGCCAGCAGGCTCTGTGGACAAGAGACCCAGTACTTC
TRBJ2-1,TRBV4-1,.,.,CATSADAISWGEQFF,TGCGCCACCAGCGCTGACGCGATTAGCTGGGGTGAGCAGTTCTTC
TRBJ2-2,TRBV18,.,.,CASSEGPGELFF,TGTGCCAGCTCAGAGGGGCCCGGGGAGCTGTTTTTT
TRBJ2-3,TRBV6-5,.,.,CAGSPSPRDGTPYF,TGTGCCGGCAGTCCTAGCCCTCGTGACGGTACCCCGTATTTT
TRBJ2-1,TRBV11-2,medium-sized,TRBD2,CASSWTSGGEQFF,TGTGCCAGCAGCTGGACTAGCGGTGGTGAGCAGTTCTTC
TRBJ2-3,TRBV11-2,.,.,CTSSWLAGYTDTQYF,TGTACCAGCAGCTGGCTAGCTGGATACACAGATACACAGTATTTT
TRBJ2-1,TRBV10-1,.,.,CASSETSRRYNEQFF,TGCGCCAGTAGTGAGACGTCCAGGCGATACAATGAGCAGTTCTTC
TRBJ1-1,TRBV12-3/TRBV12-4,.,TRBD1,CASSLRQGAMAFF,TGTGCCAGTAGTTTAAGGCAGGGGGCGATGGCTTTCTTT
TRBJ1-2,TRBV5-6,many,.,CASSFRSGQYYGYTF,TGTGCCAGCAGCTTTCGGTCCGGACAATACTATGGCTACACCTTC
TRBJ2-5,TRBV10-1,.,.,CASSPYLSETQYF,TGTGCCAGCAGTCCCTACCTATCAGAGACCCAGTACTTC
TRBJ1-1,TRBV29-1,.,.,CSVEEMEAFF,TGCAGTGTTGAAGAGATGGAAGCTTTCTTT
TRBJ2-1,TRBV7-8,many,.,CASSLAQSAPQFF,TGTGCCAGCAGCTTAGCCCAGAGTGCTCCTCAGTTCTTC
TRBJ2-1,TRBV14,.,TRBD2,CANSQLTSGSNEQFF,TGTGCCAACAGCCAACTGACTAGCGGGAGTAATGAGCAGTTCTTC
TRBJ2-7,TRBV6-1,.,.,CASTRWGLNCEQYF,TGTGCCAGCACGAGGTGGGGGCTAAACTGCGAGCAGTACTTC
TRBJ1-5,TRBV12-3/TRBV12-4,once,.,CAISDKGNNQPQHF,TGTGCCATCAGCGATAAAGGTAACAATCAGCCCCAGCATTTT
TRBJ2-3,TRBV11-2,.,.,CASSLIGNTDTQYF,TGTGCCAGCAGCTTAATCGGGAACACAGATACGCAGTATTTT
TRBJ1-4,TRBV19,.,.,CASRRTAATNEKLFF,TGTGCCAGTAGGCGGACAGCTGCAACTAATGAAAAACTGTTTTTT
TRBJ2-3,TRBV6-2/TRBV6-3,.,.,CASQTGEATDTQYF,TGTGCCAGCCAAACGGGAGAGGCCACAGATACGCAGTATTTC
TRBJ2-3,TRBV5-1,.,TRBD1,CASSTGTGVRTDTRYF,TGCGCCAGCAGCACTGGGACAGGGGTCCGCACAGATACGCGGTATTTT
TRBJ2-3,TRBV29-1,.,TRBD1,CSAEDRERVYF,TGCAGCGCGGAGGACAGGGAGAGAGTATATTTT
TRBJ1-1,TRBV4-2,many,.,CASSQDTNTEAFF,TGTGCCAGCAGCCAAGATACGAACACTGAAGCTTTCTTT
TRBJ2-6,TRBV11-1,.,TRBD1,CASSPGTGTPGASVLTF,TGTGCCAGCAGCCCCGGGACAGGGACTCCTGGGGCCAGCGTCCTGACTTTC
TRBJ2-7,TRBV6-2/TRBV6-3,.,.,CASTYFLAGEQYF,TGTGCCAGCACTTACTTTCTAGCCGGAGAGCAGTACTTC
TRBJ1-1,TRBV12-3/TRBV12-4,.,.,CASGSRAAGTGAFF,TGTGCCAGCGGTAGCAGAGCCGCGGGCACTGGAGCTTTCTTT
TRBJ2-1,TRBV28,.,TRBD1,CASCSRQGARFNEQFF,TGTGCCAGCTGTTCAAGACAGGGGGCGCGTTTCAATGAACAGTTCTTC
TRBJ1-1,TRBV7-9,few,TRBD1,CASSRPGAGGTEVFF,TGTGCCAGCAGCCGACCGGGGGCAGGGGGCACTGAAGTTTTCTTT
TRBJ2-7,TRBV11-2,.,TRBD2,CASSSTGTILCEQYF,TGTGCCAGTAGCTCGACCGGGACTATCCTATGCGAGCAGTACTTC
TRBJ1-6,TRBV6-5,.,.,CASSYSGSVGLLLHF,TGTGCCAGCAGTTACTCTGGGAGTGTTGGATTACTCCTCCACTTT
TRBJ1-1,TRBV12-3/TRBV12-4,.,.,CVSRPANSEAYF,TGTGTCAGCAGGCCGGCAAACAGTGAAGCTTACTTT
TRBJ2-1,TRBV6-1,.,.,CASSVATGEYNGQFF,TGTGCCAGCAGTGTGGCTACCGGGGAATACAATGGGCAGTTCTTC
TRBJ1-1,TRBV4-1,many,TRBD1,CASSQASTGGMGTEAFF,TGCGCCAGCAGCCAAGCGTCCACAGGGGGTATGGGTACTGAAGCTTTCTTT
TRBJ2-7,TRBV7-9,.,TRBD1,CAISLGTGFDYKQYF,TGTGCCATTAGCCTGGGGACAGGGTTCGACTACAAGCAGTACTTC
TRBJ1-4,TRBV15,.,TRBD1,CATGRAPGQSNEKLFF,TGTGCCACCGGCAGAGCACCGGGACAGTCCAATGAAAAACTGTTTTTT
TRBJ2-5,TRBV12-3/TRBV12-4,.,.,CASTRWGQETQCF,TGTGCCAGCACCCGATGGGGCCAAGAGACCCAGTGCTTC
TRBJ2-3,TRBV29-1,.,TRBD2,CSATAAGVTQYF,TGTAGCGCGACGGCAGCGGGAGTTACGCAGTATTTT
TRBJ2-4,TRBV6-1,medium-sized,TRBD2,CASSEEASGRTSAKNIQYF,TGTGCCAGCAGTGAAGAGGCAAGCGGGAGGACTAGCGCCAAAAACATTCAGTACTTC
TRBJ2-7,TRBV29-1,many,.,CSVQGGITYEQYF,TGCAGCGTTCAGGGAGGAATTACCTACGAGCAGTACTTC
TRBJ2-7,TRBV6-5,many,TRBD1,CASLPGQGSNEQYF,TGTGCCAGTCTTCCGGGACAGGGTTCGAACGAGCAGTACTTC